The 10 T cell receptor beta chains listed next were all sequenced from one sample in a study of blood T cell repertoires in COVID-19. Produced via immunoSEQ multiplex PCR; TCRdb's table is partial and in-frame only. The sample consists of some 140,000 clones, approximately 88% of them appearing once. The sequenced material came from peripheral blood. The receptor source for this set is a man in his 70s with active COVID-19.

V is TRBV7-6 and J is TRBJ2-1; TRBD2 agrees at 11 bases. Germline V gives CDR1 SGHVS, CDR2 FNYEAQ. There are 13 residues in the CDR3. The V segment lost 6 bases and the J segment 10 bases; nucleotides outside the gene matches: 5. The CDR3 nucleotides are TGTGCCAGCAGTCGAGTAGCGGGAGGGGAGCAGTTCTTC. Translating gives CASSRVAGGEQFF.

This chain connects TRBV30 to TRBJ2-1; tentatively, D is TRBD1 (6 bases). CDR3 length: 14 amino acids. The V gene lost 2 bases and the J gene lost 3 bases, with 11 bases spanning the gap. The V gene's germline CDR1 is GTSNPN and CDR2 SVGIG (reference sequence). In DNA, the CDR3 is TGTGCCTGGAGTAACAGGGCTGACTACAATGAGCAGTTCTTC. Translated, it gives CAWSNRADYNEQFF.

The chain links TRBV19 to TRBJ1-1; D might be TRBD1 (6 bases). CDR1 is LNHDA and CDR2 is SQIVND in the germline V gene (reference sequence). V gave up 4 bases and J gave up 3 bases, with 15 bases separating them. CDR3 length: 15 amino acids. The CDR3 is CASSTTDSLYTEAFF. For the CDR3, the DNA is TGTGCCAGTAGTACGACGGACAGCCTGTACACTGAAGCTTTCTTT.

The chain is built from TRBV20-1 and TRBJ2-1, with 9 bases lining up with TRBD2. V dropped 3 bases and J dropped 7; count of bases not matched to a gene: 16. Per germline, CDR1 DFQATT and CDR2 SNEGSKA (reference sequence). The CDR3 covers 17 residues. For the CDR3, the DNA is TGCAGTGCTAGTCAGGGAGGCGGGAGGGGTGTGGGAAATGAGCAGTTCTTC. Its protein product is CSASQGGGRGVGNEQFF.

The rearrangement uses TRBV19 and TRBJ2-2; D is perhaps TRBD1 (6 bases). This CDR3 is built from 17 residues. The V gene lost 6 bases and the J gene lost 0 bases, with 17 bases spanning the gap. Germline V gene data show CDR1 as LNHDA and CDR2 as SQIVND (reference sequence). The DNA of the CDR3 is TGTGCCAGTAGCTATAGGTTGGCAGGGGCGAACACCGGGGAGCTGTTTTTT. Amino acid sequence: CASSYRLAGANTGELFF.

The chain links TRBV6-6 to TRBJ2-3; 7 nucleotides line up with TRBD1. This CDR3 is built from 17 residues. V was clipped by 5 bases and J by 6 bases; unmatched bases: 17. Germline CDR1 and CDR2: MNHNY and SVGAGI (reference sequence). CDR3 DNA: TGTGCCAGCAGTCGGTGGGGGACCGGGACAGATTTCGATACGCAGTATTTT. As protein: CASSRWGTGTDFDTQYF.

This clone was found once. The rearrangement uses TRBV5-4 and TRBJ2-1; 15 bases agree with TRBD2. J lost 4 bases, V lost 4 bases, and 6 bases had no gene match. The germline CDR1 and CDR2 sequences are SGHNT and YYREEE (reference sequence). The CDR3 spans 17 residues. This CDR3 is CASSPGTSGRSYNEQFF. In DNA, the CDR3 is TGTGCCAGCAGCCCCGGGACTAGCGGGAGGTCGTACAATGAGCAGTTCTTC.

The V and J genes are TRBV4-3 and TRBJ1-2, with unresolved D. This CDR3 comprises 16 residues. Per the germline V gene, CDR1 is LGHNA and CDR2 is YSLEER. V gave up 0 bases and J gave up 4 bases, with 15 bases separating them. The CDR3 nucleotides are TGCGCCAGCAGCCAAGACCGACTACCCCCCGGCTATGGCTACACCTTC. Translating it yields CASSQDRLPPGYGYTF.

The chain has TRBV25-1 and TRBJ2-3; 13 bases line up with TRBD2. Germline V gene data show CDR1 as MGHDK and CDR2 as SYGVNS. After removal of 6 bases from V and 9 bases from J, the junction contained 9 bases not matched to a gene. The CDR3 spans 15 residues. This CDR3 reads CASRNTGTSGTTQYF. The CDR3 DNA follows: TGTGCCAGCAGGAACACCGGGACTAGCGGGACGACGCAGTATTTT.

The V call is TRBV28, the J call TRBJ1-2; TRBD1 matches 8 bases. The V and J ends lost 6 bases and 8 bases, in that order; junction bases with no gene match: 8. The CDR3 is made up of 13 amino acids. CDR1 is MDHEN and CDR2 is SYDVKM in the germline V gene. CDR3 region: CASRRTGTGGYTF. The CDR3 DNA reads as TGTGCCAGCAGACGGACAGGGACTGGGGGCTACACCTTC.